This TCR beta chain was retrieved from a study of blood T cell repertoires in COVID-19. The germline V and J ends were trimmed by 3 bases and 5 bases, with 10 bases remaining between them. CDR3 length: 13 amino acids. Per germline, CDR1 KGHSH and CDR2 LQKENI. This clone was seen a single time. TCRdb's table, derived via immunoSEQ multiplex PCR, lists solely in-frame clones and lacks some. The table lists approximately 140,000 clones, 81% of them singletons, with roughly 8.4% in the top ten. The chain carries TRBV18 and TRBJ1-1; tentatively, D is TRBD1 (5 bases). Material for sequencing was peripheral blood. This TCR was recovered from a human donor with acute or convalescent COVID-19. The donor label of this sample is uncertain. The CDR3, as DNA: TGTGCCAGCTCACCCGTACGGGGGACTGAAGCTTTCTTT. This codes for CASSPVRGTEAFF.